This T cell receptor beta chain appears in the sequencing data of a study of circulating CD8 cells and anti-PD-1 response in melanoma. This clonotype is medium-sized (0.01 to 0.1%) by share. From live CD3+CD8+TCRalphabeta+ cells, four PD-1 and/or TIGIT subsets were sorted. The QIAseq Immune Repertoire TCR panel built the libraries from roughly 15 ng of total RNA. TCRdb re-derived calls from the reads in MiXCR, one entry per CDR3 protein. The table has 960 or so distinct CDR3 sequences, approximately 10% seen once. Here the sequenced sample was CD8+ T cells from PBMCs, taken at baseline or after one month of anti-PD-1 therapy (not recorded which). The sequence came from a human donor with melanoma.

The CDR3 loop is CASSQDRTEQYF. The CDR3 DNA sequence: TGCGCCAGCAGCCAAGATCGGACCGAGCAGTACTTC. This chain joins TRBV4-3 and TRBJ2-7; no firm D call. Deletions cut 0 bases from V and 6 bases from J, with 6 bases between. The germline CDR1 and CDR2 sequences are LGHNA and YSLEER. This CDR3 spans 12 amino acids.